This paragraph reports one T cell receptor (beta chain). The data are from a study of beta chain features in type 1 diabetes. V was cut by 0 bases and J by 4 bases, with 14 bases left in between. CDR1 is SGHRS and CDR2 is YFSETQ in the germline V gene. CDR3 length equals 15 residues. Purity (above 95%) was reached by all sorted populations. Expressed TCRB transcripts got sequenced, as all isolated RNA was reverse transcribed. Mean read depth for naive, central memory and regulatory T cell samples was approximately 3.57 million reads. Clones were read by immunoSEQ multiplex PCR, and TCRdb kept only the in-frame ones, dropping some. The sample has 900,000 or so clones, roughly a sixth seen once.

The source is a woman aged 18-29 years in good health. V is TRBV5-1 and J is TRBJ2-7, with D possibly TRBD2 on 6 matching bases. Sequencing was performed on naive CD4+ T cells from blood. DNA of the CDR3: TGCGCCAGCAGCTTGGAGGCTAGTGGGGGGTACGAGCAGTACTTC. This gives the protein CASSLEASGGYEQYF.